This note documents a single T cell receptor beta chain sequence. Its recognized antigen is unknown. Base qualities are not recorded, but no much larger clone differs from it by a single base. The sample belongs to a study of blood T cell repertoires in COVID-19 (dated by TCRdb to about 2020). Regarding the research as a whole: Samples from collaborators originated in the United States, Italy and Spain and spanned both the acute and convalescent phases of COVID-19. The material from the prospective study consisted of cDNA or gDNA derived from T cells, B-cell-depleted T cells, or PBMCs. The dataset comprised deeply sampled blood TCRbeta repertoires from subjects exposed to, actively infected with, or recovered from COVID-19. A freely available public database, intended as a resource for researchers studying the immune response to SARS-CoV-2, is where the repertoires were released. Samples were obtained from the ongoing ImmuneRACE study (first 160 participants) and from 1,254 subjects provided by 6 global collaborators. Nearly every sample came with metadata listing a de-identified subject ID, COVID-19 status, age in years and sex. Where available, HLA class I and class II types were taken from metadata supplied by the sample provider and were not determined by assay-based typing. The paper as a whole reports these results and caveats: The amount of clinical and demographic metadata varied by source and participant and was provided uncurated.

TCRbeta CDR3 regions were amplified from genomic DNA using the immunoSEQ Assay, a bias-controlled multiplex PCR. The paper's processing steps were these. The number of nucleated cells in each sample was estimated by amplification of reference gene primers within the assay. Sequence reads were collapsed and filtered to measure the absolute abundance of every unique TCRbeta CDR3 rearrangement. For each sample, productive Simpson clonality was calculated as the square root of Simpson's diversity index over productive rearrangements. TCRdb retrieved this table from immuneACCESS and kept in-frame rearrangements only. Not all clones are present; in checked studies, unresolved V genes account for under half, and no reason is known for the remainder. That table is the source of V, J and clone size, and D and trimming were worked out from the DNA. The sample table shows fewer than 200,000 clones, and around four fifths are seen once. 4.4% of the sample comes from the top ten.

In the prospective study, participants were about 18 to 95 years old, resided in fewer than 25 geographic areas of the United States, and were enrolled through a virtual design. In the prospective study, cohorts were assigned on the basis of participant-reported clinical history obtained from a screening survey and a study questionnaire. For ImmuneRACE Cohort 3, a participant was defined as recovered based on two consecutive negative NP/OP PCR tests, clearance by a healthcare professional, or resolution of symptoms. Mobile phlebotomists in the prospective study collected whole blood, serum and a nasopharyngeal or oropharyngeal swab from every participant. Participants in the prospective study had the option to provide additional blood draws and questionnaires over a roughly two-month period. Before DNA extraction, prospective study blood samples were shipped either frozen or at room temperature.

The CDR3 spans 18 residues, from the cysteine through the phenylalanine. Only the CDR3 portion is preserved as DNA: 54 bases, with reading frame beginning at the first base. V is reduced by 4 bases and J by 6 bases, leaving a spacing of 26 bases between them. CDR1 and CDR2 (KGHDR, SFDVKD) derive from the germline V gene. This sequence was found in a woman aged 45-65 years who had recovered from COVID-19. Recombination linked TRBV24-1 to TRBJ1-2, with TRBD1 tentatively as D gene (6 bases match). Input material: PBMCs or T cells enriched from blood (not recorded which). The base sequence is TGTGCCACCAGTGACTCCTACCTTATGGCAGGGGAATTTGATGGCTACACCTTC. This yields the protein CATSDSYLMAGEFDGYTF.